This T cell receptor (beta chain) was retrieved from a study of T cell repertoires in cytomegalovirus infection. Study details: Both CMV infection and a matching HLA type were indicated by public TCR beta signatures. Study results and limitations: HLA-C-restricted CMV clonotypes gave the most frequent clonotype in two of eight donors. Summed frequency of public TCR beta families distinguished CMV carriers with the relevant HLA.

This clonotype occurred many times. Its target is unknown. TCRdb itself ran the reads through MiXCR, one entry per CDR3 protein. The sample carries 200,000 to 300,000 distinct CDR3 sequences, 12% to 15% recorded once. This CDR3 contains 19 residues. Trimming at V came to 5 bases and at J to 3 bases, leaving 17 bases not matched to a gene. Germline CDR1 SGHVS, CDR2 FNYEAQ. The rearrangement links TRBV7-6 to TRBJ2-2; 8 nucleotides agree with TRBD2. Specimen: PBMCs. The sequence was collected from a human donor in good health (CMV status not recorded). Some clones in this sample may be carry-over from other donors' samples. For the CDR3, the DNA is TGTGCCAGCAGCGACACTGGACTAGCAGATCCCCAGGACACCGGGGAGCTGTTTTTT. This encodes CASSDTGLADPQDTGELFF.